A single sample gave rise to the 25 T cell receptor beta chains below, sequenced in a study of CD8 T cells in ankylosing spondylitis. Antigens of these TCRs are unknown. Findings and limits, study-wide: Typical of ankylosing spondylitis blood, it appeared, was a TCR beta motif of fewer than ten highly homologous variants.

In TCRdb, the 5' RACE reads were re-called with MiXCR into one record per CDR3 protein. The sample has around 94,000 distinct CDR3 sequences, roughly 8.5% seen once. The source material was blood, either unsorted or a sorted T cell fraction (not recorded which). These TCRs come from a male donor with ankylosing spondylitis.

In this sample, this clonotype turned up a few times. The CDR3 is CAWIEPGPYGYTF. As DNA, the CDR3 is TGTGCCTGGATAGAACCGGGACCCTATGGCTACACCTTC. This sequence joins TRBV30 and TRBJ1-2; D may be TRBD1 (5 bases). Germline V gene lookup returns CDR1 GTSNPN and CDR2 SVGIG (reference sequence). The CDR3 is 13 residues long. V was cut by 4 bases and J by 4 bases, with 13 bases left in between.

This chain connects TRBV4-1 to TRBJ1-2, with D unresolved. This CDR3 is built from 15 residues. The V and J ends lost 0 bases and 2 bases respectively, with 10 bases between them. From germline, CDR1 is MGHRA and CDR2 YSYEKL. The CDR3 DNA reads as TGCGCCAGCAGCCAAGATGTGGGAACCAACTATGGCTACACCTTC. It is translated as CASSQDVGTNYGYTF.

By share, this clonotype counts as medium-sized (0.01 to 0.1%). The chain employs TRBV4-1 and TRBJ1-1; the match to TRBD1 covers 7 bases. Germline CDR1 and CDR2: MGHRA and YSYEKL. The length of the CDR3 is 15 residues. Trimming took 4 bases from V and 11 from J; bases not matched to a gene: 16. Here the CDR3 DNA reads TGCGCCAGCAGCCGGCACAGGGGTTCCCTAGAGCAGGCTTTCTTT. Its protein product is CASSRHRGSLEQAFF.

This clonotype was seen at least ten times. The V and J genes are TRBV27 and TRBJ1-2; TRBD1 agrees at 8 bases. This CDR3 comprises 15 residues. Germline assignment: CDR1 MNHEY and CDR2 SMNVEV (reference sequence). V was pared by 3 bases and J by 4 bases, with 7 bases of the junction left unmatched. This chain's CDR3 is CASSFSSGQVYGYTF. DNA of the CDR3: TGTGCCAGCAGTTTCTCTTCGGGACAGGTCTATGGCTACACCTTC.

This clonotype was observed a few times. In DNA form, the CDR3 reads TGCAGTGCCCGGAGGGGAGGTGGGCTTGAAGCTTTCTTT. Protein: CSARRGGGLEAFF. This chain connects TRBV20-1 to TRBJ1-1; D might be TRBD1 (5 bases). Between the trimmed V and J ends, which lost 6 bases and 7 bases, there was a span of 18 bases. This CDR3 has 13 residues. Germline V lookup: CDR1 DFQATT, CDR2 SNEGSKA (reference sequence).

This clonotype was detected a few times. The chain combines TRBV3-1 with TRBJ2-5, with D possibly being TRBD1 or TRBD2 (5 bases each). The V end lost 1 base, the J end lost 3 bases, and 12 bases lay between the germline ends. From germline, CDR1 is LGHDT and CDR2 YNNKEL (reference sequence). This CDR3 comprises 15 residues. The CDR3 sequence: CASSQGGPWEETQYF. The CDR3 DNA is TGTGCCAGCAGCCAAGGGGGACCCTGGGAAGAGACCCAGTACTTC.

This clonotype appeared a few times. The chain recombines TRBV12-3 or TRBV12-4 with TRBJ2-5; 8 positions agree with TRBD1. V lost 6 bases, J lost 5 bases, and 5 bases stayed unmatched. CDR3 length: 13 amino acids. The CDR3 protein is CASSSPGGETQYF. The CDR3 nucleotides read TGTGCCAGCAGCTCCCCAGGGGGCGAGACCCAGTACTTC.

The sample holds a few counts of this clonotype. The chain joins TRBV9 to TRBJ2-1; 11 bases align to TRBD2. This CDR3 region has 16 residues. The V gene end was trimmed by 4 bases and the J gene end by 2 bases; junction bases not matched to a gene: 5. Germline-derived CDR1 and CDR2 are SGDLS and YYNGEE. In nucleotides, the CDR3 is TGTGCCAGCAGCCTTCTAGCGGGAGGCCCCTACAATGAGCAGTTCTTC. Encoded protein: CASSLLAGGPYNEQFF.

This clonotype was recorded at least ten times. This chain uses TRBV20-1 with TRBJ1-1; D unclear. The length of the CDR3 is 14 residues. V shed 0 bases and J shed 0 bases, with 8 bases lying between them. Germline loops: CDR1 DFQATT, CDR2 SNEGSKA (reference sequence). Here the CDR3 reads CSARDSAMNTEAFF. CDR3 bases: TGCAGTGCTAGAGATTCCGCAATGAACACTGAAGCTTTCTTT.

This clonotype was picked up a small number of times. The J gene is TRBJ2-3, the V gene TRBV27; D may be TRBD2 (6 bases). This CDR3 is 14 amino acids long. Trimming removed 5 bases at V and 4 bases at J, with 13 bases between. The germline V gene has CDR1 MNHEY and CDR2 SMNVEV (reference sequence). The CDR3 DNA is TGTGCCAGCAGTCTGGGACTTTTTGCAGATACGCAGTATTTT. Translation: CASSLGLFADTQYF.

This clonotype was detected ten times or more. This chain joins TRBV6-1 and TRBJ2-1, with 10 bases that match TRBD2. There are 16 residues in the CDR3. V was clipped by 5 bases and J by 4 bases; unmatched bases: 8. Germline V gives CDR1 MNHNS, CDR2 SASEGT. CDR3 DNA: TGTGCCAGCAGTATGGAGACTAGCGGGTTTTACAATGAGCAGTTCTTC. Protein product: CASSMETSGFYNEQFF.

The gene calls are TRBV27 and TRBJ2-1; no clear D. In germline, CDR1 is MNHEY, CDR2 SMNVEV (reference sequence). This CDR3 comprises 14 residues. With 4 bases removed from V and 10 bases from J, the gap between germline ends came to 17 bases. The CDR3 protein is CASSSAKLADEQFF. The CDR3 nucleotides are TGTGCCAGCAGTTCCGCCAAATTAGCAGACGAGCAGTTCTTC.

This clonotype appeared a few times. This chain links TRBV2 with TRBJ1-1, with D possibly matching TRBD1 (5 bases). The CDR3 is 17 amino acids. Per the germline V gene, CDR1 is SNHLY and CDR2 is FYNNEI. V was trimmed by 4 bases and J by 1 base, leaving 19 bases between them. CDR3 DNA: TGTGCCAGCAGTGTCAGTCGGACCGGGGGGGGGAACACTGAAGCTTTCTTT. Translating it yields CASSVSRTGGGNTEAFF.

The table lists this clonotype with a few counts. J is TRBJ2-5 and V is TRBV7-2, with D maybe TRBD1 (5 bases). The CDR3 spans 12 residues. V shed 5 bases and J shed 9 bases, with 13 bases lying between them. Germline lookup yields CDR1 SGHTA and CDR2 FQGNSA. DNA of the CDR3: TGTGCCAGCAGCAGCCGGTTAGGGGCCCAGTACTTC. Protein sequence: CASSSRLGAQYF.

This clonotype came up many times. The V gene is TRBV7-2, the J gene TRBJ2-2, with D hard to call. Per the germline V gene, CDR1 is SGHTA and CDR2 is FQGNSA. The CDR3 has 15 amino acids. Trimming cost V 3 bases and J 1 base, with 9 bases left between them. The CDR3 nucleotides are TGTGCCAGCAGCTTCCCCACGGGGAACACCGGGGAGCTGTTTTTT. Translating gives CASSFPTGNTGELFF.

This clonotype was detected ten times or more. The V call is TRBV10-3, the J call TRBJ2-3; TRBD1 is a possible D gene (5 bases). V lost 7 bases to trimming and J lost 1 base, with 12 bases between them. Germline assignment: CDR1 ENHRY and CDR2 SYGVKD. The CDR3 spans 14 residues. CDR3 protein: CAIKAQGGTDTQYF. As DNA, the CDR3 is TGTGCCATCAAGGCGCAGGGTGGCACAGATACGCAGTATTTT.

Comment on this clonotype: This could be a read error, since a much larger clone is one nucleotide away. The conserved final phenylalanine or tryptophan is absent from the CDR3, which likely points to a read error. The chain combines TRBV5-1 with TRBJ2-7; 8 nucleotides agree with TRBD1. CDR1 and CDR2 (germline): SGHRS, YFSETQ. CDR3 size: 12 residues. Trimming at V came to 6 bases and at J to 2 bases, leaving 1 base not matched to a gene. CDR3 nucleotides: TGCGCCAGCACAGGGGGCGCCTACGAGCAGTACCTC. Translation gives CASTGGAYEQYL.

The chain joins TRBV7-9 to TRBJ1-1; no clear D gene. The CDR3 has 13 amino acids. The ends were cut back, 5 bases at V and 1 base at J, with 8 bases in the middle. The germline CDR1 and CDR2 sequences are SEHNR and FQNEAQ (reference sequence). CDR3: CASSPPQNTEAFF. The CDR3 DNA follows: TGTGCCAGCAGCCCCCCCCAGAACACTGAAGCTTTCTTT.

This clonotype was recorded a few times. V and J are TRBV11-2 and TRBJ2-5; maybe TRBD2 (6 bases). This CDR3 contains 15 residues. V lost 5 bases, J lost 1 base, and 14 bases lay in between. The germline CDR1 and CDR2 sequences are SGHAT and FQNNGV. CDR3 DNA: TGTGCCAGCAGCCCGACCCCGGGAGTCCAAGAGACCCAGTACTTC. Translated: CASSPTPGVQETQYF. The whole variable domain, filled in from reference TRBV11-2 and TRBJ2-5, reads EAGVAQSPRYKIIEKRQSVAFWCNPISGHATLYWYQQILGQGPKLLIQFQNNGVVDDSQLPKDRFSAERLKGVDSTLKIQPAKLEDSAVYLCASSPTPGVQETQYFGPGTRLLVL.

This clonotype appeared a few times. The chain has TRBV7-9 and TRBJ1-6; D not resolved. The germline V gene has CDR1 SEHNR and CDR2 FQNEAQ (reference sequence). The V and J ends lost 1 base and 15 bases respectively, with 10 bases between them. The length of the CDR3 is 12 residues. CDR3: CASSLDGRFLHF. CDR3 coding DNA: TGTGCCAGCAGCTTAGACGGTCGGTTCCTCCACTTT.

CDR3 DNA sequence: TGTGCCAGCAGCTTGGCTCTCCCTATGAACACTGAAGCTTTCTTT. Its protein product is CASSLALPMNTEAFF. The chain has TRBV5-4 and TRBJ1-1; D is ambiguous. The CDR3 is 15 residues long. The V gene's germline CDR1 is SGHNT and CDR2 YYREEE (reference sequence). The V end lost 0 bases, the J end lost 0 bases, and 9 bases lay between the germline ends.

Only a few counts were recorded for this clonotype. V gene TRBV7-4 combines with J gene TRBJ1-5, with TRBD1 identical over 10 bases. The ends lost 2 bases at V and 10 bases at J; junction bases unmatched: 17. CDR1 and CDR2 (germline): SGHVT, SQSDAQ. This CDR3 has 18 residues. The CDR3, as DNA: TGTGCCAGCAGCTTATTTAGGTGCCGGCCGGGACAGGGGAAACCCCAGCATTTT. This codes for CASSLFRCRPGQGKPQHF.

This clonotype showed up many times. The chain has TRBV4-1 and TRBJ2-4; the D call may be TRBD1 or TRBD2 (5 bases each). Trimming removed 2 bases at V and 9 bases at J, with 17 bases between. CDR1 is MGHRA and CDR2 is YSYEKL in the germline V gene. The CDR3 consists of 15 residues. The CDR3 region is CASSQTSGTEGIQYF. The DNA for the CDR3 is TGCGCCAGCAGCCAAACGTCCGGGACCGAGGGCATTCAGTACTTC.

This clonotype was counted many times. The rearrangement uses TRBV7-9 and TRBJ2-1; 9 nucleotides line up with TRBD1. V shed 5 bases, J shed 0 bases, and the junction held 5 bases outside the gene matches. In germline, CDR1 is SEHNR, CDR2 FQNEAQ (reference sequence). This CDR3 has 16 amino acids. CDR3 DNA: TGTGCCAGCAGCCCTGGGACAGGGATCTCCTACAATGAGCAGTTCTTC. Its translation is CASSPGTGISYNEQFF.

The sample holds many counts of this clonotype. CDR3 nucleotides: TGTGCCAGCAGTTTAGCTGGGGCCGCAGAGGGACTGTTTTTT. Protein product: CASSLAGAAEGLFF. J is TRBJ1-4 and V is TRBV27; D is possibly TRBD1 (5 bases). The CDR3 totals 14 residues. CDR1 MNHEY and CDR2 SMNVEV come from the germline V gene (reference sequence). The ends were cut back, 2 bases at V and 13 bases at J, with 17 bases in the middle.